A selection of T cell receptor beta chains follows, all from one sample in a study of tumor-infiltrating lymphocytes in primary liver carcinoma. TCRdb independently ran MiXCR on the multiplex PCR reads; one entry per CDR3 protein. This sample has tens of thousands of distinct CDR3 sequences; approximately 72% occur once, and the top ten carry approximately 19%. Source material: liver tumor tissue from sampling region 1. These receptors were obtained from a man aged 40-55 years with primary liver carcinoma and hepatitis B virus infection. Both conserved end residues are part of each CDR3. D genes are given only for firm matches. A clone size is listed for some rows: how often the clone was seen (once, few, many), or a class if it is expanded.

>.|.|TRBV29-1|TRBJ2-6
CNTPAGRDSGANVLTF
TGCAACACCCCCGCGGGACGCGACTCTGGGGCCAACGTCCTGACTTTC
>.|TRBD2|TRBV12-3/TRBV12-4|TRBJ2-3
CVSSLALAVDTQYF
TGTGTCAGCAGTTTAGCGCTAGCGGTAGATACGCAGTATTTT
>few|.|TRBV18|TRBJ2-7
CASSREGGLYEQYF
TGTGCCAGCTCACGGGAAGGGGGTCTCTACGAGCAGTACTTC
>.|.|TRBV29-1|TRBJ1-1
CSVLDAASTEAFF
TGCAGCGTCCTAGACGCGGCCTCCACTGAAGCTTTCTTC
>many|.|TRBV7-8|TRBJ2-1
CASSPFSGYSYNEQFF
TGTGCCAGCAGCCCGTTTAGCGGTTACTCCTACAATGAGCAGTTCTTC
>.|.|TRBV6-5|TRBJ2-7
CARSSPAGTSYEQYF
TGTGCCCGCAGTTCGCCGGCGGGGACATCCTACGAGCAGTATTTC
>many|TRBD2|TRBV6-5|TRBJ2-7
CASSYSRLAGGPSSEQYF
TGTGCCAGCAGTTACTCGAGGCTAGCGGGAGGGCCATCGAGTGAGCAGTACTTC
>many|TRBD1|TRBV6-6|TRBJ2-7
CASSYDAGGIEQYF
TGTGCCAGCAGTTACGACGCAGGGGGTATCGAGCAGTACTTC
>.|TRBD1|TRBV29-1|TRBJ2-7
CSDEFGDRGNYEQYF
TGCAGCGATGAATTTGGGGACAGGGGGAACTACGAGCAGTACTTC
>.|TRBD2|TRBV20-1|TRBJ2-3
CSASGGGGNTDTQYF
TGCAGTGCTAGTGGTGGCGGGGGTAACACAGATACGCAGTATTTT
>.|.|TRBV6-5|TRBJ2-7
CASSYSAASYEQYF
TGTGCCAGCAGTTACTCAGCGGCTTCCTACGAGCAGTACTTC
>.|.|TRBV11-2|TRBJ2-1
CAVSLPLAYNEQFF
TGTGCCGTCAGCTTACCTCTAGCCTACAACGAGCAGTTCTTC
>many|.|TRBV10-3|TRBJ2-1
CAISTSALGSSYNEQFF
TGTGCCATCAGTACCTCCGCACTAGGGAGCTCCTACAATGAGCAGTTCTTC
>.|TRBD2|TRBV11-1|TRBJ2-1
CASSLGGGRAPDSHNEQFF
TGTGCCAGCAGCTTAGGAGGCGGGAGGGCCCCGGACTCCCACAATGAGCAGTTCTTC
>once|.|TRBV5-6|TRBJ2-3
CASSLAGSVRDASIDTQYF
TGTGCCAGTAGCTTGGCCGGATCTGTAAGGGACGCCAGCATAGATACGCAGTATTTT
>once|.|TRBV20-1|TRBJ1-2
CSARLGTYGYTF
TGCAGTGCTAGACTGGGGACCTATGGCTACACCTTC
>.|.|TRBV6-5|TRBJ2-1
CASGSGDCDEQFF
TGTGCCAGCGGCAGTGGGGACTGCGATGAGCAGTTCTTC
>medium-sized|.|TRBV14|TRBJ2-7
CASSQGTYYEQYF
TGTGCCAGCAGCCAAGGGACCTACTACGAGCAGTACTTC
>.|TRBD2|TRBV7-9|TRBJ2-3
CVSSLGLDYTDTQYF
TGTGTCAGCAGCTTGGGACTAGACTACACAGATACGCAATATTTT
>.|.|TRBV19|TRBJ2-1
CASSIWGAYNEQFF
TGTGCCAGTAGTATCTGGGGAGCCTACAATGAGCAGTTCTTC
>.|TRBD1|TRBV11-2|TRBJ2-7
CASSSTGGRRREQYF
TGTGCCAGCAGCTCTACAGGGGGCCGGAGGCGCGAACAGTACTTC
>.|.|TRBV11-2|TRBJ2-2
CASSIDRGEPFF
TGTGCCAGCAGCATCGATCGCGGGGAGCCGTTTTTT
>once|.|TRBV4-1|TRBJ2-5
CASSQVHWGLQRETQYF
TGCGCCAGCAGTCAAGTTCATTGGGGATTACAACGGGAGACCCAGTACTTC
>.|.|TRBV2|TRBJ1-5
CASSDDGSQPQHF
TGTGCCAGCAGTGATGATGGGAGTCAGCCCCAGCATTTT
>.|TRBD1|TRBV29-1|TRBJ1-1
CSAEEGATEAFF
TGCAGCGCTGAAGAGGGGGCCACTGAAGCTTTCTTT
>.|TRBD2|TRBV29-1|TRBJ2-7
CSVEDGTSGSGEQYF
TGCAGCGTTGAAGACGGGACTAGCGGGAGCGGTGAGCAGTACTTC
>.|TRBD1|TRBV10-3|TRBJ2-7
CAINALPPGQGFGEHYF
TGTGCCATTAATGCCCTTCCCCCGGGACAGGGGTTCGGCGAGCATTACTTC
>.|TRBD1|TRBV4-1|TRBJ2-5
CGSSQAPGQAQETQYF
TGCGGCAGCAGCCAAGCACCTGGACAGGCTCAAGAGACCCAGTACTTC
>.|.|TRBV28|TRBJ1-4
CVSSQTQGNPKGKLFF
TGTGTCAGCAGTCAAACCCAGGGGAACCCGAAAGGAAAACTGTTTTTT
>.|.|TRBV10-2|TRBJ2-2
CANSGSAPGELFF
TGCGCCAACAGTGGGTCTGCGCCCGGGGAGCTGTTTTTT
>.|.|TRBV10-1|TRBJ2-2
CTISESSQYTGELFF
TGCACCATCAGTGAGTCATCGCAGTACACCGGGGAGCTGTTTTTT
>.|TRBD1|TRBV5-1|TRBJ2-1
CTCSLGTGLDEQFF
TGCACCTGCAGCTTGGGGACAGGGTTGGATGAGCAGTTCTTC
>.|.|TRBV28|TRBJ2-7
CASHDNGSSYEQYF
TGTGCCAGCCACGATAACGGGAGCTCCTACGAGCAGTACTTC
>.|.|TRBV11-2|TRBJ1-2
CASSPVGRDYDYTF
TGTGCCAGCAGCCCAGTCGGCAGGGACTATGACTACACCTTC
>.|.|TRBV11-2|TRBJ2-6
CASSLSWGRGVNVLTF
TGTGCCAGCAGCTTATCGTGGGGAAGAGGGGTCAATGTCCTGACTTTC
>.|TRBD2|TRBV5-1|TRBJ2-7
CTSTGTSGLEQYF
TGCACCAGCACCGGGACTAGCGGGCTTGAGCAGTACTTC
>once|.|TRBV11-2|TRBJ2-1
CASSLDIGLTTGEQFF
TGTGCCAGTAGCTTGGATATCGGACTAACCACGGGTGAGCAGTTCTTC